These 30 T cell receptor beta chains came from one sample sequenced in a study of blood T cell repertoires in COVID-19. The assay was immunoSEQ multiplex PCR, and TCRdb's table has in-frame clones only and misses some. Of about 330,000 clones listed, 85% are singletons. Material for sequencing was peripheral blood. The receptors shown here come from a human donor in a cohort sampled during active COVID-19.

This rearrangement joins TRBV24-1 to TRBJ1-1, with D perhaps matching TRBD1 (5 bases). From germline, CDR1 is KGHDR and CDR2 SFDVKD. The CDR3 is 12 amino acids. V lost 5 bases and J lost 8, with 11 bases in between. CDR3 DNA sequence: TGTGCCACCAGTGTGGGTCCAGGGGAAGCTTTCTTT. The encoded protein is CATSVGPGEAFF.

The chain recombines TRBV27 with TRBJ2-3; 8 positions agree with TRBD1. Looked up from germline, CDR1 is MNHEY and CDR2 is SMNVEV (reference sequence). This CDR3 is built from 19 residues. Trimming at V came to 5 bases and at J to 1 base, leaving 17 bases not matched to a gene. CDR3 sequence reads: CASSLYRLPGQEGTDTQYF. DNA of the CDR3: TGTGCCAGCAGTCTTTACCGCCTACCGGGACAGGAAGGCACAGATACGCAGTATTTT.

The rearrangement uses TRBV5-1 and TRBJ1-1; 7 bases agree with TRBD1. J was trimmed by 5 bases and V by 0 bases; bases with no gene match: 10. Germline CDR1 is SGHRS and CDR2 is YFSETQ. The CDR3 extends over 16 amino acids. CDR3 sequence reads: CASSLGDRAVQTEAFF. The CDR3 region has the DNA TGCGCCAGCAGCTTGGGAGACAGGGCCGTACAAACTGAAGCTTTCTTT. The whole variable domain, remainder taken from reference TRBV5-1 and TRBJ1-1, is KAGVTQTPRYLIKTRGQQVTLSCSPISGHRSVSWYQQTPGQGLQFLFEYFSETQRNKGNFPGRFSGRQFSNSRSEMNVSTLELGDSALYLCASSLGDRAVQTEAFFGQGTRLTVV.

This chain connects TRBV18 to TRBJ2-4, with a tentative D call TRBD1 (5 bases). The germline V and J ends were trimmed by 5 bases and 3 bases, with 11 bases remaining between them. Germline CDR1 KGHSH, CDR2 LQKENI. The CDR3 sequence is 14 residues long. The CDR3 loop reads CASSSDRNKNIQYF. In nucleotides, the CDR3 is TGTGCCAGCTCATCCGACAGAAACAAAAACATTCAGTACTTC.

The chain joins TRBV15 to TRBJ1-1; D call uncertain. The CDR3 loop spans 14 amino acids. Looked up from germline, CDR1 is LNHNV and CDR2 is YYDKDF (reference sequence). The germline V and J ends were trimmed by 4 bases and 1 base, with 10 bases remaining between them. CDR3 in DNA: TGTGCCACCAGCACTTTCACAGAGAACACTGAAGCTTTCTTT. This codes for CATSTFTENTEAFF.

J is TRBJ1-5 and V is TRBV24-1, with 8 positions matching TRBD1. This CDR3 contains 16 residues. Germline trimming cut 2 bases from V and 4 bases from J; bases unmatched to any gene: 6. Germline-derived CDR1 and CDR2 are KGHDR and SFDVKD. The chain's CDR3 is CATSDSRTGKNQPQHF. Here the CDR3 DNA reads TGTGCCACCAGTGATTCTCGGACAGGGAAAAATCAGCCCCAGCATTTT.

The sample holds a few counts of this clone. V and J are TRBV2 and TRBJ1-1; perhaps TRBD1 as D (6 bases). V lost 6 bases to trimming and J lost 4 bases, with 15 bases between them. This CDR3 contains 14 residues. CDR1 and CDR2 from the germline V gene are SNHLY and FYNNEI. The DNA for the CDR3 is TGTGCCAGCAGGGGTAGGGGGATCGGCACTGAAGCTTTCTTT. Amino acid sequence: CASRGRGIGTEAFF.

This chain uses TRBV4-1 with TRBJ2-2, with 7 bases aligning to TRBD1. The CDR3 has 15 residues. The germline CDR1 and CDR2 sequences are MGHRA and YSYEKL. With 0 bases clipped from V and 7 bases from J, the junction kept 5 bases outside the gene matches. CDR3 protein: CASSQDDRDIGELFF. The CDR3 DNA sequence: TGCGCCAGCAGCCAAGACGACAGGGACATCGGGGAGCTGTTTTTT.

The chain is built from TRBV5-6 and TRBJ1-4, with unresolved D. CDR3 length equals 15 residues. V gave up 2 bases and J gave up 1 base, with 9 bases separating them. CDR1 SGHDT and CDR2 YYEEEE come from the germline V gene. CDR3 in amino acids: CASSFAGITNEKLFF. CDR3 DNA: TGTGCCAGCAGCTTCGCCGGGATAACTAATGAAAAACTGTTTTTT.

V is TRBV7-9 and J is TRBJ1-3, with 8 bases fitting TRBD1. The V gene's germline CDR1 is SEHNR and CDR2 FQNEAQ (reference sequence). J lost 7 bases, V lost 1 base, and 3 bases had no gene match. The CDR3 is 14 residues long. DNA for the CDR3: TGTGCCAGCAGCTTAGTACAGGGGGGTAACACCATATATTTT. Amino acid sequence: CASSLVQGGNTIYF. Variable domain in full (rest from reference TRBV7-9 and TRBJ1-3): DTGVSQNPRHKITKRGQNVTFRCDPISEHNRLYWYRQTLGQGPEFLTYFQNEAQLEKSRLLSDRFSAERPKGSFSTLEIQRTEQGDSAMYLCASSLVQGGNTIYFGEGSWLTVV.

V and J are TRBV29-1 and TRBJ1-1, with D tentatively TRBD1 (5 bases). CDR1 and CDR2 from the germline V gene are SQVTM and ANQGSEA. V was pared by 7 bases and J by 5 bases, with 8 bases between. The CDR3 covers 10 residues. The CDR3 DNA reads TGCAGCGGACAGTGGACTGAAGCTTTCTTT. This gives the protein CSGQWTEAFF. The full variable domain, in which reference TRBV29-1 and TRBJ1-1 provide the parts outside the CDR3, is SAVISQKPSRDICQRGTSLTIQCQVDSQVTMMFWYRQQPGQSLTLIATANQGSEATYESGFVIDKFPISRPNLTFSTLTVSNMSPEDSSIYLCSGQWTEAFFGQGTRLTVV.

CDR3: CASSPDTRYEKLFF. CDR3 DNA sequence: TGTGCCAGCAGCCCGGACACTCGATATGAAAAACTGTTTTTT. This sequence joins TRBV5-6 and TRBJ1-4; the D gene is possibly TRBD1 (5 bases). The length of the CDR3 is 14 residues. The V end lost 4 bases, the J end lost 6 bases, and 13 bases lay between the germline ends. Germline V lookup: CDR1 SGHDT, CDR2 YYEEEE.

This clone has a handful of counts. As DNA, the CDR3 is TGTGCCAGCAGCTTAGTACAGGTCTCTGAAGCTTTCTTT. Translated: CASSLVQVSEAFF. This chain joins TRBV7-9 and TRBJ1-1; D possibly corresponds to TRBD1 (5 bases). V was shortened by 1 base and J by 6 bases, with 9 bases between the two germline ends. The CDR3 sequence is 13 residues long. Germline V lookup: CDR1 SEHNR, CDR2 FQNEAQ (reference sequence).

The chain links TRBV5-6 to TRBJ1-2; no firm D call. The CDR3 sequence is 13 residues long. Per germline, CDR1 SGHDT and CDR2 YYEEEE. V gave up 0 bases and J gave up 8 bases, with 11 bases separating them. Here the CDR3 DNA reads TGTGCCAGCAGCTTGGTTGAAAGACAAGGCTACACCTTC. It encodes CASSLVERQGYTF.

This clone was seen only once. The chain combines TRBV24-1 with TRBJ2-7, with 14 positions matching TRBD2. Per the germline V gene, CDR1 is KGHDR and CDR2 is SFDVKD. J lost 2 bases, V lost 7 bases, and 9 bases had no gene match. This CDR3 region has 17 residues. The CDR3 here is CATSPGLAGATTYEQYF. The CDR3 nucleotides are TGTGCCACCAGCCCGGGACTAGCGGGGGCTACTACCTACGAGCAGTACTTC.

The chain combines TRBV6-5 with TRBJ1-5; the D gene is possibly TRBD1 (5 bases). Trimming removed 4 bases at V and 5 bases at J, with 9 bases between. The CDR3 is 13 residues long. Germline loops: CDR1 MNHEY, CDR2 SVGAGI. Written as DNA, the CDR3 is TGTGCCAGCAGTTTCGGCAGGGATCAGCCCCAGCATTTT. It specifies CASSFGRDQPQHF.

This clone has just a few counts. The CDR3 reads CASRARQQLSNQPQHF. CDR3 nucleotides: TGCGCCAGCAGGGCTAGACAGCAGCTTAGCAATCAGCCCCAGCATTTT. The chain uses TRBV10-1 and TRBJ1-5; the D gene is possibly TRBD1 (5 bases). Between the trimmed V and J ends, which lost 6 bases and 0 bases, there was a span of 15 bases. The CDR3 totals 16 residues. Germline V gene lookup returns CDR1 WNHNN and CDR2 SYGVQD (reference sequence).

The CDR3 region has the DNA TGTGCCAGCAGTGCCCACGGGACGGGAGTAGGAGCTTTCTTT. Amino acids: CASSAHGTGVGAFF. The chain has TRBV28 and TRBJ1-1; perhaps TRBD1 as D (5 bases). Germline loops: CDR1 MDHEN, CDR2 SYDVKM. Trimming stripped 5 bases from V and 10 bases from J, with 20 bases between. This CDR3 is 14 amino acids long.

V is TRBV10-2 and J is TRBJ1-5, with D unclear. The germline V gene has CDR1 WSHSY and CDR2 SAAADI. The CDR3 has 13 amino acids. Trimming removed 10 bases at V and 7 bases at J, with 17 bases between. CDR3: CATKPRGDQPQHF. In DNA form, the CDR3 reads TGCGCCACTAAACCCCGAGGAGACCAGCCCCAGCATTTT.

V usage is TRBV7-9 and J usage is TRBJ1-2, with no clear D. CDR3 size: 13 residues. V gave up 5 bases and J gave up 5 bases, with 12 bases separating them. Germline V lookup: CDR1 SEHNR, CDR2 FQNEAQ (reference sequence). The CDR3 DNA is TGTGCCAGCAGCCCAGAGGCGGTGTATGGCTACACCTTC. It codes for CASSPEAVYGYTF.

The CDR3 loop is CASSSPGLKVGYTF. CDR3 nucleotide sequence: TGTGCCAGCAGCTCCCCGGGACTTAAAGTCGGCTACACCTTC. The V and J genes are TRBV5-6 and TRBJ1-2, with D possibly matching TRBD1 (5 bases). The CDR3 totals 14 residues. Deletions cut 3 bases from V and 8 bases from J, with 17 bases between. CDR1 is SGHDT and CDR2 is YYEEEE in the germline V gene.

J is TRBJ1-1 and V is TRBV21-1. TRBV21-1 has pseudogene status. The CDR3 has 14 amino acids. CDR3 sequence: CASSKVGGDTEAFF. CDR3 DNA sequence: TGTGCCAGCAGCAAAGTGGGGGGGGACACTGAAGCTTTCTTT.

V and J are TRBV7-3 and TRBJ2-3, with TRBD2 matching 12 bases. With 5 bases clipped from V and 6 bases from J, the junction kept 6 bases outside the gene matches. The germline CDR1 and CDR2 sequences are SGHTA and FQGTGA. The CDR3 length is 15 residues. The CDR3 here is CASSLTSGGSDTQYF. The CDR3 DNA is TGTGCCAGCAGCCTGACTAGCGGGGGATCCGATACGCAGTATTTT.

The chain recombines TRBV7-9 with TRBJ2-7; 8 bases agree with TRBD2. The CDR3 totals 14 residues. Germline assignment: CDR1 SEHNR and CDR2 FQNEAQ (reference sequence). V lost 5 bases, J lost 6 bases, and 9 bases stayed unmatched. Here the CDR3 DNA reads TGTGCCAGCAGCCGCCCGGGACTAGAGGGCGAGCAGTACTTC. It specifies CASSRPGLEGEQYF.

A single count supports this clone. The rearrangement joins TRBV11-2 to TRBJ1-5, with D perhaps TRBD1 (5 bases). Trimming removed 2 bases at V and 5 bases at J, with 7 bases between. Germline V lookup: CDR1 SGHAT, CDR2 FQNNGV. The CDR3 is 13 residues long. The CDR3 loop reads CASSLSGYQPQHF. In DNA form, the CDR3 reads TGTGCCAGCAGCTTATCAGGGTATCAGCCCCAGCATTTT.

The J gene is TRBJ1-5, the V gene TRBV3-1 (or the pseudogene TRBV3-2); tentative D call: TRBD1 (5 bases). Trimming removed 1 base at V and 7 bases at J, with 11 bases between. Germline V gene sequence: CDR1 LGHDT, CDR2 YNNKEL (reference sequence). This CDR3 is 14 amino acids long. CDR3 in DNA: TGTGCCAGCAGCCAAGCACAGGCAGGACAGCCCCAGCATTTT. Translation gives CASSQAQAGQPQHF.

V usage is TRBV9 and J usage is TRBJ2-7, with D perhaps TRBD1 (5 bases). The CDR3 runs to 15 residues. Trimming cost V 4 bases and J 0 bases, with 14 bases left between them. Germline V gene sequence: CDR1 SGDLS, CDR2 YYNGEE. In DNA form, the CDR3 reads TGTGCCAGCAGCCCCACAGGCGCCGACTCCTACGAGCAGTACTTC. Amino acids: CASSPTGADSYEQYF. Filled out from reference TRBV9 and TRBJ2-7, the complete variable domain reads DSGVTQTPKHLITATGQRVTLRCSPRSGDLSVYWYQQSLDQGLQFLIQYYNGEERAKGNILERFSAQQFPDLHSELNLSSLELGDSALYFCASSPTGADSYEQYFGPGTRLTVT.

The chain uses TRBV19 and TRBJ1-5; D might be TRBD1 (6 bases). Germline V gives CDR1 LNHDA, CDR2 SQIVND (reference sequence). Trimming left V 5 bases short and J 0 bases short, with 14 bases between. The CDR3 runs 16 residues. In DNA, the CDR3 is TGTGCCAGTAGTTACTGGACAGCAAATAGCAATCAGCCCCAGCATTTT. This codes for CASSYWTANSNQPQHF.

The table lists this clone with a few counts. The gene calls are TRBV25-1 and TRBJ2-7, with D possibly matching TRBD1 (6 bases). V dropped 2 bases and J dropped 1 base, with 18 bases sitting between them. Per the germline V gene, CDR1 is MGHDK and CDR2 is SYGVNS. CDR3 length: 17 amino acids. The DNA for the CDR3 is TGTGCCAGCAGTGAAAGAAGGGTGGGGGCGATTTCCTACGAGCAGTACTTC. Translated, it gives CASSERRVGAISYEQYF.

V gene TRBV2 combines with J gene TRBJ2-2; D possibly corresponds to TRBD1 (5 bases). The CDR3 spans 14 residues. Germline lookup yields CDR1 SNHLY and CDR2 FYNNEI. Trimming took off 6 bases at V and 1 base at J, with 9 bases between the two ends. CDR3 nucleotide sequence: TGTGCCAGCAGAAACAGGTGGAACACCGGGGAGCTGTTTTTT. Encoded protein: CASRNRWNTGELFF.